This T cell receptor (beta chain) was captured by sequencing in a study of cytomegalovirus exposure and HLA in healthy donors. Study as a whole: Within an early data release were about 85 million unique TCRs drawn from HLA-typed donors.

PCR was performed using 60 Vbeta and 13 Jbeta primers. Method: immunoSEQ multiplex PCR; TCRdb's copy keeps in-frame clones and lacks some. The sample carries 200,000 or so clones, approximately 82% recorded once. CDR3 length equals 15 residues. Germline CDR1 and CDR2: MNHNS and SASEGT. The V gene end was trimmed by 2 bases and the J gene end by 2 bases; junction bases not matched to a gene: 3. The sample taken for sequencing was PBMCs. This chain joins TRBV6-1 and TRBJ2-1, with 7 bases aligning to TRBD2. This receptor was obtained from a male donor in good health and CMV-seronegative. CDR3 region: CASSEWTSTYNEQFF. CDR3 nucleotide sequence: TGTGCCAGCAGTGAATGGACTAGTACCTACAATGAGCAGTTCTTC.